The clone carrying this T cell receptor (beta chain) was detected many times. The record originates from a study of blood T cell repertoires in COVID-19. About the research overall: There were acute and convalescent COVID-19 samples, and they came from the United States, Italy and Spain. Sample material is recorded as cDNA or gDNA derived from T cells, B-cell-depleted T cells, or PBMCs.

Original data processing: The assay estimated nucleated cells by amplifying reference gene primers. Only in-frame clones appear in the TCRdb table, and some are missing; sequencing was by immunoSEQ multiplex PCR. From that table come the V and J calls and clone size; the DNA was used to work out D and trimming. The sample comprises over 70,000 clones, 65% to 90% of which are singletons, and 18% rests with the top ten. CDR1 LGHDT and CDR2 YNNKEL come from the germline V gene (reference sequence). This CDR3 has 12 residues. The germline V and J ends were trimmed by 3 bases and 6 bases, with 9 bases remaining between them.

The chain uses TRBV3-1 (or the pseudogene TRBV3-2) and TRBJ2-7; D remains unclear. Sequencing was carried out using peripheral blood. This clonotype originated in a human donor in a cohort sampled during active COVID-19. The CDR3 region has the DNA TGTGCCAGCAGCCAGTTCCCAGTCGAGCAGTACTTC. Protein: CASSQFPVEQYF.